The source of this T cell receptor beta chain is a study of quantifying T cell responses using KT2 cells. Study-wide background: Reverse transcription used primers in the TCR alpha and beta constant regions. A predetermined fluorescence threshold ended the second PCR, run as a qPCR.

The CDR3 is 11 amino acids. Germline-derived CDR1 and CDR2 are MGHDK and SYGVNS. Worth noting for this clonotype: Since a much larger clone is just one base distant, this may be a read error.

The cDNA 3' end received a ligated oligonucleotide with a UMI. The first PCR ran 3 to 5 cycles with an equimolar RC1.1 and RC1.2 beta primer mix. In TCRdb, the UMI-ligation and nested PCR reads were re-called with MiXCR into one record per CDR3 protein. The sample holds 25,000 to 35,000 distinct CDR3 sequences, roughly 8% seen once. Unfractionated PBMC were spiked with known numbers of KT2 clone cells. The sequencing sample was made of PBMCs spiked with cells of the T cell clone KT2. The J gene is TRBJ2-7, the V gene TRBV25-1, with D possibly TRBD2 on 5 matching bases. The TCR sequence derives from a human donor. CDR3 in DNA: TGTGTCAGCAGCGGCGCCTACGAGCAGTACTTC. It translates to CVSSGAYEQYF.